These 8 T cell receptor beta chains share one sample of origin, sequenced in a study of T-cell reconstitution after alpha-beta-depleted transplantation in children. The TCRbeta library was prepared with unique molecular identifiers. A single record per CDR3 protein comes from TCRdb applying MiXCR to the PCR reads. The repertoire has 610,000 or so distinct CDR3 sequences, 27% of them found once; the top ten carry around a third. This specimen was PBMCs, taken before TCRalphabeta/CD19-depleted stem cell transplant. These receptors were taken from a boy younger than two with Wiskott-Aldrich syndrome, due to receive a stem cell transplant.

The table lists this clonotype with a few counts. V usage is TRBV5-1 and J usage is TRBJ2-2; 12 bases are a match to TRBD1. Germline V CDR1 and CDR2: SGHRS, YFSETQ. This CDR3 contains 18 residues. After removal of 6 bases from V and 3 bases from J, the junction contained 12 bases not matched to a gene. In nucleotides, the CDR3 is TGCGCCAGCAACCCCGGGACAGGGGGCAGTCGGGACACCGGGGAGCTGTTTTTT. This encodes CASNPGTGGSRDTGELFF.

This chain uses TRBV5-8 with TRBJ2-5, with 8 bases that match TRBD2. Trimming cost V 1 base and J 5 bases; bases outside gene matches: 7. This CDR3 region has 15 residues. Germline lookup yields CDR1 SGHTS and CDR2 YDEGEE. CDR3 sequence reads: CASSLLLAGGETQYF. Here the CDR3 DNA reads TGTGCCAGCAGCTTGCTTCTAGCGGGTGGGGAGACCCAGTACTTC. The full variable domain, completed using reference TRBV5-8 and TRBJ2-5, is EAGVTQSPTHLIKTRGQQATLRCSPISGHTSVYWYQQALGLGLQFLLWYDEGEERNRGNFPPRFSGRQFPNYSSELNVNALELEDSALYLCASSLLLAGGETQYFGPGTRLLVL.

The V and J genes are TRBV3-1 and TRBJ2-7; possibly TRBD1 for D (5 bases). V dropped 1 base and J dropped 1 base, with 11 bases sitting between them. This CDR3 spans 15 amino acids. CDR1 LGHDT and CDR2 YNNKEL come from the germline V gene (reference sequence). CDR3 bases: TGTGCCAGCAGCCAAGGGGCAGGACAATCCTACGAGCAGTACTTC. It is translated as CASSQGAGQSYEQYF.

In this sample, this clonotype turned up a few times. CDR3 protein: CASSTGTLVSQPQHF. The CDR3, as DNA: TGTGCCAGCAGTACCGGGACGCTTGTAAGTCAGCCCCAGCATTTT. The rearrangement uses TRBV6-1 and TRBJ1-5; D perhaps matches TRBD1 (5 bases). CDR1 MNHNS and CDR2 SASEGT come from the germline V gene. The CDR3 consists of 15 residues. V dropped 5 bases and J dropped 6 bases, with 17 bases sitting between them.

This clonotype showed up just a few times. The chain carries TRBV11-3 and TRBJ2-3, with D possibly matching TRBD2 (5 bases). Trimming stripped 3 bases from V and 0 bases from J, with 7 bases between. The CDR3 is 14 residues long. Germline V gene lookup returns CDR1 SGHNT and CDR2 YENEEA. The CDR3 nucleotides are TGTGCCAGCAGCTTTGGACTTAGCACAGATACGCAGTATTTT. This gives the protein CASSFGLSTDTQYF.

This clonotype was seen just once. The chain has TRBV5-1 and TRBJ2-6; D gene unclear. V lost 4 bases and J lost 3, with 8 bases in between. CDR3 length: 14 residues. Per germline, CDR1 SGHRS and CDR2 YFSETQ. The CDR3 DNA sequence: TGCGCCAGCAGCCCAATGAGTGGGGCCAACGTCCTGACTTTC. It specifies CASSPMSGANVLTF.

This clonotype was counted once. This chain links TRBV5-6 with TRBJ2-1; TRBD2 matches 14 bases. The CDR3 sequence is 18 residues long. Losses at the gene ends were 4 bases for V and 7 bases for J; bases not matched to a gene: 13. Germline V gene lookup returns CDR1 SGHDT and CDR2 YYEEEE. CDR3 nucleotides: TGTGCCAGCAGCCGCCTTAGACTAGCGGGAGGGGGTCAAAATGAGCAGTTCTTC. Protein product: CASSRLRLAGGGQNEQFF.

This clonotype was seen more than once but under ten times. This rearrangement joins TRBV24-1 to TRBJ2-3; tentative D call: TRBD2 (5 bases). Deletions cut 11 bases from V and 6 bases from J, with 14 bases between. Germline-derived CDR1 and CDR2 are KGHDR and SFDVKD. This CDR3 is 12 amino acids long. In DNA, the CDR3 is TGTGCCAGCTCGAGAGGGTATGATACGCAGTATTTT. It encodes CASSRGYDTQYF.